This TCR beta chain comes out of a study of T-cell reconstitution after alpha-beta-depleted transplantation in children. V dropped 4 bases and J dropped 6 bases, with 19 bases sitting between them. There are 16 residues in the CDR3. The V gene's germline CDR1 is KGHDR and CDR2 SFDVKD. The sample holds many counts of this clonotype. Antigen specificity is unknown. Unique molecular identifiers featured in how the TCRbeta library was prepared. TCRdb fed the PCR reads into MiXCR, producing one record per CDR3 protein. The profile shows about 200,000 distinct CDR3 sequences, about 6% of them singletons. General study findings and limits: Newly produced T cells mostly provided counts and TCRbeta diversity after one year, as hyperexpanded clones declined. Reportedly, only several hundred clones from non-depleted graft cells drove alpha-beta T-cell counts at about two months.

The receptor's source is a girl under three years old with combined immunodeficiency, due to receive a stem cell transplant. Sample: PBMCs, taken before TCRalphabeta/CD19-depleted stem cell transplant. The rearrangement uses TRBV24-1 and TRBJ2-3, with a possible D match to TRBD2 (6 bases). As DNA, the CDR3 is TGTGCCACCAGTGAAGCGGACTACTCCCGGCCGGATACGCAGTATTTT. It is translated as CATSEADYSRPDTQYF.